The entry below describes one T cell receptor (beta chain). The record originates from a study of blood T cell repertoires in COVID-19. About the study: Collection of acute and convalescent COVID-19 samples took place in the United States, Italy and Spain.

Methods used by the authors: Estimates of nucleated cell counts were drawn from the amplification of reference gene primers. TCRdb's table, derived via immunoSEQ multiplex PCR, lists solely in-frame clones and lacks some. For V, J and clone size, that table is used; D and trimming come from the DNA. The sample carries approximately 290,000 clones, 70% to 85% recorded once. It was during active infection that Seattle patients were enrolled and then longitudinally followed. Per germline, CDR1 SGDLS and CDR2 YYNGEE. The CDR3 spans 16 residues. Trimming cost V 2 bases and J 2 bases; bases outside gene matches: 6.

The receptor was derived from a human donor with COVID-19, enrolled during active disease. The donor label of this sample is uncertain. The sequenced sample consisted of peripheral blood. The chain employs TRBV9 and TRBJ2-3, with TRBD2 matching over 9 bases. The chain's CDR3 is CASSVTSGRHTDTQYF. In nucleotides, the CDR3 is TGTGCCAGCAGCGTCACTAGCGGGCGTCACACAGATACGCAGTATTTT.